A single sample gave rise to the 10 T cell receptor beta chains below, sequenced in a study of early T cells in non-severe SARS-CoV-2 infection. MiXCR was run by TCRdb on the 5' RACE reads, yielding one entry per CDR3 protein. The data contain roughly 67,000 distinct CDR3 sequences, 9% to 15% of them singletons. The sample comprised whole blood. The receptors originated from an adult who was a healthcare worker with PCR-confirmed SARS-CoV-2 infection or an uninfected control (not recorded which).

This clonotype appeared many times. The rearrangement uses TRBV30 and TRBJ1-1; no definite D call. CDR3 length: 13 amino acids. The V and J ends lost 0 bases and 8 bases respectively, with 13 bases between them. Germline V gene sequence: CDR1 GTSNPN, CDR2 SVGIG (reference sequence). The CDR3 spells CAWSVRPIGEAFF. The CDR3 DNA reads TGTGCCTGGAGTGTACGTCCGATCGGGGAAGCTTTCTTT.

J is TRBJ2-3 and V is TRBV9; TRBD1 or TRBD2 may be the D gene (5 bases each). The V and J ends lost 0 bases and 7 bases respectively, with 12 bases between them. Germline CDR1 reads SGDLS; CDR2 reads YYNGEE. The CDR3 runs 14 residues. The CDR3, as DNA: TGTGCCAGCAGCGTAGCCGGGGCCCCACATACGCAGTATTTT. Protein: CASSVAGAPHTQYF. The full variable domain, rest sourced from reference TRBV9 and TRBJ2-3, is DSGVTQTPKHLITATGQRVTLRCSPRSGDLSVYWYQQSLDQGLQFLIQYYNGEERAKGNILERFSAQQFPDLHSELNLSSLELGDSALYFCASSVAGAPHTQYFGPGTRLTVL.

The CDR3 DNA reads TGTGCCAGCAGCTTGGAATCCCCGCTTGGGGAGCTGTTTTTT. As protein: CASSLESPLGELFF. The chain couples TRBV11-2 to TRBJ2-2, with unresolved D. Germline V gives CDR1 SGHAT, CDR2 FQNNGV. This CDR3 spans 14 amino acids. V lost 3 bases to trimming and J lost 8 bases, with 13 bases between them.

At least ten counts were recorded for this clonotype. The gene calls are TRBV21-1 and TRBJ1-5; the DNA was not used to check the table's D call, TRBD1. TRBV21-1 is annotated as a pseudogene. There are 14 residues in the CDR3. DNA for the CDR3: TGTGCCAGCAGCGCGCTAAGGGGTAGTCAGCCCCAGCATTTT. Translating it yields CASSALRGSQPQHF.

The gene calls are TRBV3-1 and TRBJ1-2, with D uncertain. Deletions cut 0 bases from V and 6 bases from J, with 8 bases between. The CDR3 length is 13 residues. The germline gives CDR1 LGHDT, CDR2 YNNKEL (reference sequence). In DNA form, the CDR3 reads TGTGCCAGCAGCCAAGATTACGGGGATGGCTACACCTTC. Translating gives CASSQDYGDGYTF.

The rearrangement joins TRBV6-1 to TRBJ1-1, with D maybe TRBD1 (5 bases). Per germline, CDR1 MNHNS and CDR2 SASEGT. Trimming took 5 bases from V and 3 from J, leaving 10 bases between them. The CDR3 loop spans 13 amino acids. The CDR3 DNA sequence: TGTGCCAGCAGTCCCCCGGGGGACACTGAAGCTTTCTTT. As protein: CASSPPGDTEAFF.

The CDR3 sequence: CASSLRQETQYF. The CDR3 DNA is TGCGCCAGCAGCCTACGGCAAGAGACCCAGTACTTC. The V gene is TRBV5-1, the J gene TRBJ2-5; D ambiguous. CDR3 length equals 12 residues. The germline gives CDR1 SGHRS, CDR2 YFSETQ. Trimming removed 4 bases at V and 2 bases at J, with 6 bases between.

In regard to this clonotype: This may be a read error: a much more frequent sequence differs by one nucleotide. The rearrangement uses TRBV6-2 or TRBV6-3 and TRBJ2-7, with no clear D. Germline CDR1 MNHEY, CDR2 SVGEGT. The CDR3 runs 13 residues. CDR3 in DNA: TGTGCCGGCAGTTCGTATGTGGAGTCCGAGCAGTACTTC. Residues: CAGSSYVESEQYF.

This clonotype has ten or more counts. The chain links TRBV20-1 to TRBJ2-5; 9 nucleotides align to TRBD1. Germline-derived CDR1 and CDR2 are DFQATT and SNEGSKA (reference sequence). The CDR3 has 14 residues. V gave up 7 bases and J gave up 1 base; unmatched junction bases: 7. For the CDR3, the DNA is TGCAGTGTCATACAGGGGGCTTCCCAAGAGACCCAGTACTTC. Protein: CSVIQGASQETQYF.

This clonotype was found many times. This chain joins TRBV18 and TRBJ2-5, with no clear D. The CDR3 is 13 amino acids. Trimming left V 2 bases short and J 4 bases short, with 8 bases between. Germline CDR1 reads KGHSH; CDR2 reads LQKENI. The CDR3 region has the DNA TGTGCCAGCTCACCAATATCGGGAGAGACCCAGTACTTC. Protein product: CASSPISGETQYF.